The clone carrying this T cell receptor (beta chain) was detected only a few times. Antigen: not known. The data originate from a study of T-cell memory formation after mild COVID-19. Across the whole study: Largely, the TCR clusters proved donor specific.

TCRdb used MiXCR to reprocess the 5' RACE reads, holding one entry per CDR3 protein. The sample lists about 320,000 distinct CDR3 sequences; roughly an eighth were seen once. Whole-study findings and limits: Day 37-peaking second-wave clones had unconfirmed SARS-CoV-2 specificity.

V was trimmed by 5 bases and J by 6 bases, leaving 16 bases between them. Per the germline V gene, CDR1 is MDHEN and CDR2 is SYDVKM. This CDR3 contains 14 residues. The sequence was obtained from a man aged 18 to 29 who had mild COVID-19 (a few samples of this study predate the infection). Cell type and time point are not known. The material sequenced was PBMCs or a T cell subset sorted from them (not recorded which). The chain couples TRBV28 to TRBJ1-2; perhaps TRBD1 as D (5 bases). The CDR3 DNA follows: TGTGCCAGCAGTCCCCCTCGGCGAGGGGATGGCTACACCTTC. Its translation: CASSPPRRGDGYTF.